A selection of T cell receptor beta chains follows, all from one sample in a study of cytomegalovirus exposure and HLA in healthy donors. Assay: immunoSEQ multiplex PCR; the TCRdb copy retains only in-frame clones and omits some. Of about 98,000 clones listed, roughly 90% are singletons. The specimen was PBMCs. The receptors were sampled from a man between 18 and 35 years old in good health and CMV-seropositive. Each CDR3 is given with its conserved first and last residue. The order of the fields is D gene, J gene, V gene, clone size, CDR3 DNA, CDR3 protein. D genes are given only for firm matches. A row's size may be missing; if present it is once, few, many or a size class.

TRBD2,TRBJ2-5,TRBV27,once,TGTGCCAGCAGTCGCCCCGGGGGGGAGGAGACCCAGTACTTC,CASSRPGGEETQYF
-,TRBJ2-7,TRBV6-1,-,TGTGCCAGCAGTGAAGTGCAGGGAATCTACGAGCAGTACTTC,CASSEVQGIYEQYF
-,TRBJ1-4,TRBV7-6,-,TGTGCCAGCAGCTTAGAACGGGGACATCCTAATGAAAAACTGTTTTTT,CASSLERGHPNEKLFF
TRBD1,TRBJ2-7,TRBV18,-,TGTGCCAGCTCACCGAATCAAAGGACAGGGGGCGACGAGCAGTACTTC,CASSPNQRTGGDEQYF
TRBD1,TRBJ1-1,TRBV11-3,few,TGTGCCAGCAGCCGGACAGGGGAATTCACTGAAGCTTTCTTT,CASSRTGEFTEAFF
-,TRBJ1-6,TRBV7-2,-,TGTGCCAGCAGCCCAAACTCGGAGGGTAATTCACCCCTCCACTTT,CASSPNSEGNSPLHF
-,TRBJ2-7,TRBV27,-,TGTGCCAGCAGCCTTCACAGAAACGGCCTCTACGAGCAGTACTTC,CASSLHRNGLYEQYF
TRBD1,TRBJ2-5,TRBV6-1,-,TGTGCCAGCAGTGAAAGCCAGGGGGTTGAGACCCAGTACTTC,CASSESQGVETQYF
TRBD1,TRBJ1-2,TRBV19,-,TGTGCCAGTAGTCGGACAGGGGACTATGGCTACACCTTC,CASSRTGDYGYTF
-,TRBJ2-1,TRBV6-1,-,TGTGCCAGCAGTGAACCCGGAGGGCCGGTCAATGAGCAGTTCTTC,CASSEPGGPVNEQFF
TRBD1,TRBJ2-3,TRBV13,-,TGTGCCAGCAACATACAGGGGGCAGCCGATACGCAGTATTTT,CASNIQGAADTQYF
-,TRBJ1-5,TRBV4-3,-,TGCGCCAGCAGCCAAGCCCCCGATCAGCCCCAGCATTTT,CASSQAPDQPQHF
TRBD2,TRBJ2-7,TRBV6-1,-,TGTGCCAGCAGCTTAGCGGGGGCCACCTACGAGCAGTACTTC,CASSLAGATYEQYF
-,TRBJ2-7,TRBV7-2,once,TGTGCCAGCACTCCATCCGGGACAAATTACGAGCAGTACTTC,CASTPSGTNYEQYF
TRBD1,TRBJ1-2,TRBV7-2,-,TGTGCCAGCAGCCTACAAGGGGGCGGGAACTATGGCTACACCTTC,CASSLQGGGNYGYTF
-,TRBJ1-2,TRBV2,-,TGTGCCAGCAGTGAAGGGCAGATCTATGGCTACACCTTC,CASSEGQIYGYTF
-,TRBJ1-4,TRBV10-3,-,TGTGCCATCAGTGAACCCGGCCAGGGGCCCAATGAAAAACTGTTTTTT,CAISEPGQGPNEKLFF
-,TRBJ1-5,TRBV27,-,TGTGCCAGCAGTACAGGGTATGGCAATCAGCCCCAGCATTTT,CASSTGYGNQPQHF
TRBD2,TRBJ2-7,TRBV27,-,TGTGCCAGCAGACGGGAGGGATCCTACGAGCAGTACTTC,CASRREGSYEQYF
TRBD2,TRBJ2-2,TRBV7-2,-,TGTGCCAGCAGCTTAGTTGCGGGGGCGAACACCGGGGAGCTGTTTTTT,CASSLVAGANTGELFF
TRBD1,TRBJ1-4,TRBV4-2,-,TGTGCCAGCAGCCAATCCCCCGGGGGACAGGAAAAACTGTTTTTT,CASSQSPGGQEKLFF
-,TRBJ1-3,TRBV28,-,TGTGCCAGCAGACTCCCGGTTGGAGGTGGAAACACCATATATTTT,CASRLPVGGGNTIYF
-,TRBJ2-1,TRBV5-6,-,TGTGCCAGCAGCTTCGACCGGGAATTCAATGAGCAGTTCTTC,CASSFDREFNEQFF
-,TRBJ2-7,TRBV28,-,TGTGCCAGCAGTGGGAGGACTGCCCCCCACGAGCAGTACTTC,CASSGRTAPHEQYF
-,TRBJ2-1,TRBV2,-,TGTGCCAGCAGTGCGGACACCGACCATGAGCAGTTCTTC,CASSADTDHEQFF
-,TRBJ1-1,TRBV6-5,-,TGTGCCAGCAGGAAAGAGGGGAGGCCCACTGAAGCTTTCTTT,CASRKEGRPTEAFF
TRBD2,TRBJ2-5,TRBV7-3,few,TGTGCCAGCAGCCTCAGCGGGGGGGCCCAAGAGACCCAGTACTTC,CASSLSGGAQETQYF
-,TRBJ2-7,TRBV21-1,-,TGTGCCAGCAGCAAATCTGGTAGCGGGAGACATCTCGAGCAGTACTTC,CASSKSGSGRHLEQYF
TRBD2,TRBJ2-7,TRBV4-1,-,TGCGCCAGCAGCCAAGACACGACTAGCGGGAGGCCAGTCTACGAGCAGTACTTC,CASSQDTTSGRPVYEQYF
-,TRBJ2-3,TRBV5-4,-,TGTGCCAGCAGATTAGAGAGGGCTGGGACGCAGTATTTT,CASRLERAGTQYF
-,TRBJ2-1,TRBV7-9,-,TGTGCCAGCAGCTACGGGACTCCGTCCGGTGAGCAGTTCTTC,CASSYGTPSGEQFF
-,TRBJ1-1,TRBV6-1,-,TGTGCCAGCAGTTTTTTCTCTACAGGCGACGTTGAAGCTTTCTTT,CASSFFSTGDVEAFF
-,TRBJ2-5,TRBV27,-,TGTGCCAGCAGTCCCTCTAGCTTCCAAGAGACCCAGTACTTC,CASSPSSFQETQYF
TRBD1,TRBJ1-3,TRBV6-1,once,TGTGCCAGCACCTTAGACAGGGACTCTGGAAACACCATATATTTT,CASTLDRDSGNTIYF
TRBD1,TRBJ2-1,TRBV5-1,-,TGCGCCAGCAGCGAGACGGGACAGGGAGGTTACAATGAGCAGTTCTTC,CASSETGQGGYNEQFF
TRBD1,TRBJ1-6,TRBV18,-,TGTGCCAGCTCACCCGGGACAGATAATTCACCCCTCCACTTT,CASSPGTDNSPLHF
-,TRBJ1-5,TRBV19,-,TGTGCCAGTAGCATACAGGGCCCCCAGCCCCAGCATTTT,CASSIQGPQPQHF
-,TRBJ2-5,TRBV7-8,-,TGTGCCAGCAGTTCGATAGCAGAGGTACAAGAGACCCAGTACTTC,CASSSIAEVQETQYF
TRBD2,TRBJ2-1,TRBV27,-,TGTGCCAGCAAGTTACTAGCGGGAGATGAGCAGTTCTTC,CASKLLAGDEQFF